The clone carrying this T cell receptor (beta chain) has only a few counts. The antigen remains undetermined. Trimming removed 6 bases at V and 6 bases at J, with 15 bases between. Per germline, CDR1 MNHEY and CDR2 SMNVEV (reference sequence). There are 13 residues in the CDR3. The sample originates from a study of blood T cells in healthy people across ages. Findings of the study overall: Long-lived and aged donors differed, with more naive CD4+ cells and higher diversity in the long-lived. Diversity figures based on one million T cells were deemed too low.

Those donating, healthy Caucasian individuals from Russia, were aged about 6 to 100. Per-sample PBMC isolation yielded at least 7 million cells. Primers used in a second PCR of roughly 6 to 11 cycles were a sample-barcoded 5' primer and a J-beta primer mix. Each CDR3 protein gets one entry after TCRdb re-called the 5' RACE reads with MiXCR. The sample lists about 2 million distinct CDR3 sequences, less than 50% occurring once. This TCR came from a middle-aged woman in good health. The chain employs TRBV27 and TRBJ2-7, with D possibly matching TRBD1 (6 bases). The specimen sequenced was blood. The CDR3 bases are TGTGCCAGCAGGAACAGGGTGGCAGGCGAGCAGTACTTC. Its protein product is CASRNRVAGEQYF.